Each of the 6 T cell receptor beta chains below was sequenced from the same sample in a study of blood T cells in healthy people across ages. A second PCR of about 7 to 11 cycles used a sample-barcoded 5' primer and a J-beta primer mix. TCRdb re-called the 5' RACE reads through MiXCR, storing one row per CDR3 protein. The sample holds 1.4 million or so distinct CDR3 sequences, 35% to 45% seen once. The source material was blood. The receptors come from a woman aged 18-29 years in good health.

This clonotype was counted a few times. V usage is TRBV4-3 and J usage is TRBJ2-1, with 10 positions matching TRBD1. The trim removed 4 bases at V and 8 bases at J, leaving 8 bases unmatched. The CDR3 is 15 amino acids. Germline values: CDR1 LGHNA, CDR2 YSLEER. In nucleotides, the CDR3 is TGCGCCAGCAGCCTCCGGGACAGGGGAGACGATGAGCAGTTCTTC. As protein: CASSLRDRGDDEQFF.

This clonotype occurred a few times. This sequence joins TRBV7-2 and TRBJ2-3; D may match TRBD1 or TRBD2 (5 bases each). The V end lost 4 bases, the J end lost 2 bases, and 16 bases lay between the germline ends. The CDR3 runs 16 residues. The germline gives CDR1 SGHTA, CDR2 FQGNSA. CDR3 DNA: TGTGCCAGCAGCTCGCTACCGGGGCTGATCACAGATACGCAGTATTTT. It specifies CASSSLPGLITDTQYF.

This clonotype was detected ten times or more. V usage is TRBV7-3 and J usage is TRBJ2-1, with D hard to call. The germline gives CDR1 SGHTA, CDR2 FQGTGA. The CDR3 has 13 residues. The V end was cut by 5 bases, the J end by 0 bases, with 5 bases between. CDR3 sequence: CASSQSSYNEQFF. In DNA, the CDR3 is TGTGCCAGCAGCCAGAGCTCCTACAATGAGCAGTTCTTC.

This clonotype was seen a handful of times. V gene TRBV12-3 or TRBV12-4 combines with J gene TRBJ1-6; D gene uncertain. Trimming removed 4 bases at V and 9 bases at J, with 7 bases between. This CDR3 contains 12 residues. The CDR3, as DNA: TGTGCCAGCAGTTCCGGGCTTTCACCCCTCCACTTT. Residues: CASSSGLSPLHF.

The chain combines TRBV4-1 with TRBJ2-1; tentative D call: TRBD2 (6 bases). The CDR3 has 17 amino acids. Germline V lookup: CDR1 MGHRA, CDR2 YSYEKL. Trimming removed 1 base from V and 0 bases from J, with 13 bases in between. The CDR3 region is CASSQVDLGLSYNEQFF. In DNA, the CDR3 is TGCGCCAGCAGCCAAGTAGATTTGGGACTCTCCTACAATGAGCAGTTCTTC.

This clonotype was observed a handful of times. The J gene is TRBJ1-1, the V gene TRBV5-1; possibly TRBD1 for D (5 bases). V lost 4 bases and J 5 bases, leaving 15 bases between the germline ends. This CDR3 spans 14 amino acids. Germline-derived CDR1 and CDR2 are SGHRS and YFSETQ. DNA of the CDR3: TGCGCCAGCAGCCGGACGGACACTAGGACTGAAGCTTTCTTT. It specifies CASSRTDTRTEAFF. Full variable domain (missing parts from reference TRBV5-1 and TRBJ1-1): KAGVTQTPRYLIKTRGQQVTLSCSPISGHRSVSWYQQTPGQGLQFLFEYFSETQRNKGNFPGRFSGRQFSNSRSEMNVSTLELGDSALYLCASSRTDTRTEAFFGQGTRLTVV.